One and the same sample provided the 25 T cell receptor beta chains below, sequenced in a study of blood T cell dynamics during melanoma immunotherapy. Time point defined: week 3, after first cycle of checkpoint inhibitor. Sequenced by immunoSEQ multiplex PCR; TCRdb stores in-frame clones only, minus some. The data hold 15,000 or so clones, with roughly 89% observed a single time. The sample was blood, taken from a patient treated with checkpoint blockade. Receptors were obtained from a human donor with melanoma.

The gene calls are TRBV28 and TRBJ2-3; D ambiguous. The germline V gene encodes CDR1 MDHEN and CDR2 SYDVKM. This CDR3 contains 13 residues. V lost 7 bases, J lost 4 bases, and 12 bases lay in between. For the CDR3, the DNA is TGTGCCAGCAAAAAACAGCCGCCAGATACGCAGTATTTT. As protein: CASKKQPPDTQYF.

V usage is TRBV16 and J usage is TRBJ1-2; unclear D gene. Germline lookup yields CDR1 KGHSY and CDR2 FQNENV. Trimming cost V 5 bases and J 3 bases, with 16 bases left between them. The CDR3 has 15 residues. The CDR3, as DNA: TGTGCCAGCAGCTGGACCCAAGACACCCACTATGGCTACACCTTC. It is translated as CASSWTQDTHYGYTF. Together with reference TRBV16 and TRBJ1-2, the CDR3 gives the full variable domain: GEEVAQTPKHLVRGEGQKAKLYCAPIKGHSYVFWYQQVLKNEFKFLISFQNENVFDETGMPKERFSAKCLPNSPCSLEIQATKLEDSAVYFCASSWTQDTHYGYTFGSGTRLTVV.

This rearrangement joins TRBV7-2 to TRBJ2-1, with TRBD2 matching over 9 bases. The CDR3 has 16 amino acids. Germline V gives CDR1 SGHTA, CDR2 FQGNSA. The V and J ends lost 5 bases and 5 bases, in that order; junction bases with no gene match: 10. The CDR3 here is CASSPGGAGGHNEQFF. Written as DNA, the CDR3 is TGTGCCAGCAGCCCCGGGGGAGCGGGAGGTCACAATGAGCAGTTCTTC.

The chain combines TRBV10-3 with TRBJ2-7, with D unclear. The CDR3 spans 14 residues. The V gene's germline CDR1 is ENHRY and CDR2 SYGVKD. The germline V and J ends were trimmed by 7 bases and 3 bases, with 16 bases remaining between them. The CDR3 is CAIKKEDPRYEQYF. CDR3 in DNA: TGTGCCATCAAAAAAGAGGACCCCCGCTACGAGCAGTACTTC.

The chain carries TRBV5-5 and TRBJ1-2, with TRBD1 as a possible D gene (5 bases). Trimming left V 0 bases short and J 4 bases short, with 10 bases between. This CDR3 has 14 residues. Germline CDR1 and CDR2: SGHKS and YYEKEE (reference sequence). CDR3 nucleotide sequence: TGTGCCAGCAGCTTGGAACAGGAAAGCTATGGCTACACCTTC. The encoded protein is CASSLEQESYGYTF. The whole variable domain, remainder taken from reference TRBV5-5 and TRBJ1-2, is DAGVTQSPTHLIKTRGQQVTLRCSPISGHKSVSWYQQVLGQGPQFIFQYYEKEERGRGNFPDRFSARQFPNYSSELNVNALLLGDSALYLCASSLEQESYGYTFGSGTRLTVV.

CDR3 region: CASSSEQGFNYGYTF. The CDR3 bases are TGTGCCAGCAGTTCCGAACAGGGTTTTAACTATGGCTACACCTTC. J is TRBJ1-2 and V is TRBV28; a weak D match, TRBD1 (6 bases). V was trimmed by 4 bases and J by 1 base, leaving 13 bases between them. Germline CDR1 and CDR2: MDHEN and SYDVKM. The CDR3 totals 15 residues.

V usage is TRBV28 and J usage is TRBJ2-7; no reliable D call. The ends were cut back, 3 bases at V and 5 bases at J, with 17 bases in the middle. Germline loops: CDR1 MDHEN, CDR2 SYDVKM. The CDR3 length is 15 residues. The DNA for the CDR3 is TGTGCCAGCAGTTTTGCAGGCAACAGTCGGGACGAGCAGTACTTC. It is translated as CASSFAGNSRDEQYF.

The chain has TRBV7-2 and TRBJ2-6, with a tentative D call TRBD1 (5 bases). The CDR3 is made up of 15 amino acids. Germline V lookup: CDR1 SGHTA, CDR2 FQGNSA. Trimming removed 5 bases at V and 8 bases at J, with 16 bases between. The CDR3 DNA is TGTGCCAGCAGCCCGACAGAGATCTCCACCAACGTCCTGACTTTC. This gives the protein CASSPTEISTNVLTF.

CDR3 amino acids: CASSAGGRVSYEQYF. The CDR3 coding sequence is TGTGCCAGCAGCGCAGGGGGGAGGGTTTCCTACGAGCAGTACTTC. The genes are TRBV28 and TRBJ2-7; the D gene could be TRBD1 or TRBD2 (7 bases each). V lost 6 bases to trimming and J lost 1 base, with 16 bases between them. Germline V gives CDR1 MDHEN, CDR2 SYDVKM. This CDR3 spans 15 amino acids.

The V call is TRBV28, the J call TRBJ1-2; D not certain. Trimming removed 5 bases from V and 0 bases from J, with 10 bases in between. The CDR3 extends over 14 amino acids. Per the germline V gene, CDR1 is MDHEN and CDR2 is SYDVKM. In nucleotides, the CDR3 is TGTGCCAGCAGTCAAAGGGTCTCTAACTATGGCTACACCTTC. Translation gives CASSQRVSNYGYTF.

Concerning this clone: Sequence at one end of the junction differs from germline and may be a read error. The same CDR3 is also encoded by other DNA sequences in this sample. The chain has TRBV27 and TRBJ2-5, with no clear D. CDR1 MNHEY and CDR2 SMNVEV come from the germline V gene (reference sequence). The CDR3 is made up of 17 amino acids. The CDR3 nucleotides read TGTGCCAGCAGTTTAGCCCCGGGCAGGTACAACCAGGAGACCCAGTACTTC. It yields the protein CASSLAPGRYNQETQYF.

The V gene is TRBV5-1, the J gene TRBJ2-2, with TRBD1 matching 11 bases. Germline trimming cut 4 bases from V and 7 bases from J; bases unmatched to any gene: 9. The CDR3 consists of 16 residues. CDR1 and CDR2 from the germline V gene are SGHRS and YFSETQ. This CDR3 is CASSTGQGANIGELFF. As DNA, the CDR3 is TGCGCCAGCAGCACCGGACAGGGGGCTAATATCGGGGAGCTGTTTTTT.

The V and J genes are TRBV9 and TRBJ2-3; no clear D gene. Germline CDR1 reads SGDLS; CDR2 reads YYNGEE. Trimming pared 0 bases from V and 2 bases from J, leaving 4 bases between. This CDR3 comprises 13 residues. CDR3 protein: CASSVAYTDTQYF. The CDR3 DNA follows: TGTGCCAGCAGCGTAGCTTACACAGATACGCAGTATTTT. Full variable domain (rest looked up from reference TRBV9 and TRBJ2-3): DSGVTQTPKHLITATGQRVTLRCSPRSGDLSVYWYQQSLDQGLQFLIQYYNGEERAKGNILERFSAQQFPDLHSELNLSSLELGDSALYFCASSVAYTDTQYFGPGTRLTVL.

The chain links TRBV13 to TRBJ1-3; D ambiguous. The germline CDR1 and CDR2 sequences are PRHDT and FYEKMQ (reference sequence). This CDR3 has 15 amino acids. Trimming removed 0 bases from V and 4 bases from J, with 10 bases in between. The CDR3 spells CASSLGHAGGNTIYF. Written as DNA, the CDR3 is TGTGCCAGCAGCTTAGGGCATGCTGGAGGAAACACCATATATTTT.

The rearrangement joins TRBV27 to TRBJ1-2; D is perhaps TRBD1 (5 bases). Germline CDR1 MNHEY, CDR2 SMNVEV (reference sequence). The CDR3 has 13 amino acids. Trimming left V 3 bases short and J 1 base short, with 6 bases between. CDR3 DNA sequence: TGTGCCAGCAGTTTCAGGGTTAACTATGGCTACACCTTC. It yields the protein CASSFRVNYGYTF.

J is TRBJ2-7 and V is TRBV18, with TRBD2 matching 11 bases. This CDR3 comprises 16 residues. CDR1 and CDR2 (germline): KGHSH, LQKENI. Trimming at V came to 2 bases and at J to 2 bases, leaving 5 bases not matched to a gene. CDR3 sequence (DNA): TGTGCCAGCTCACCAACGTCTAGCGGGGGGACCTACGAGCAGTACTTC. Residues: CASSPTSSGGTYEQYF.

The chain uses TRBV25-1 and TRBJ2-5; maybe TRBD1 (6 bases). The ends were cut back, 4 bases at V and 5 bases at J, with 20 bases in the middle. Per germline, CDR1 MGHDK and CDR2 SYGVNS. The CDR3 runs to 16 residues. CDR3 DNA sequence: TGTGCCAGCAGTGTTCCAATGCAGGGGCGAGGGGAGACCCAGTACTTC. Protein sequence: CASSVPMQGRGETQYF.

V is TRBV7-9 and J is TRBJ2-5; 11 bases align to TRBD2. The CDR3 has 14 residues. CDR1 is SEHNR, CDR2 FQNEAQ, per germline (reference sequence). The V and J ends lost 5 bases and 4 bases, in that order; junction bases with no gene match: 3. The CDR3 spells CASSNGLAGETQYF. The DNA for the CDR3 is TGTGCCAGCAGCAACGGACTAGCGGGAGAGACCCAGTACTTC.

This clone was recorded a few times. The V gene is TRBV4-2, the J gene TRBJ2-3; 10 nucleotides agree with TRBD2. The CDR3 length is 17 residues. Germline V CDR1 and CDR2: LGHNA, YNFKEQ. J lost 5 bases, V lost 4 bases, and 12 bases had no gene match. The CDR3 region has the DNA TGTGCCAGCAGCCCCAGAGGAGCTAGCGGGAGTCGAGATACGCAGTATTTT. This codes for CASSPRGASGSRDTQYF.

V and J are TRBV29-1 and TRBJ2-7; D might be TRBD2 (5 bases). Germline V gene data show CDR1 as SQVTM and CDR2 as ANQGSEA. This CDR3 spans 14 amino acids. The V end lost 3 bases, the J end lost 1 base, and 13 bases lay between the germline ends. CDR3 sequence (DNA): TGCAGCGTTGAGTCCACTAGAGGGTCCTACGAGCAGTACTTC. Amino acids: CSVESTRGSYEQYF.

The CDR3 DNA reads TGCGCCAGCAGCTTAGCCCCTCTCCCGCAAGGCTACACCTTC. Translated: CASSLAPLPQGYTF. V usage is TRBV5-1 and J usage is TRBJ1-2; D not resolved. The V end was cut by 2 bases, the J end by 8 bases, with 16 bases between. The CDR3 has 14 residues. From germline, CDR1 is SGHRS and CDR2 YFSETQ.

The chain carries TRBV7-2 and TRBJ2-2; weak D call: TRBD1 (6 bases). The CDR3 runs 15 residues. Trimming removed 1 base at V and 5 bases at J, with 11 bases between. Germline CDR1 SGHTA, CDR2 FQGNSA. The CDR3 DNA reads TGTGCCAGCAGCTTAGAGGGGACAATAACCGGGGAGCTGTTTTTT. Translated, it gives CASSLEGTITGELFF.

This chain uses TRBV28 with TRBJ2-5; D tentatively reads TRBD1 or TRBD2 (6 bases each). Germline-derived CDR1 and CDR2 are MDHEN and SYDVKM. The CDR3 loop spans 15 amino acids. Trimming took 3 bases from V and 5 from J, leaving 16 bases between them. The CDR3 spells CASSFNGRGGETQYF. As DNA, the CDR3 is TGTGCCAGCAGTTTTAACGGGAGAGGGGGGGAGACCCAGTACTTC.

The rearrangement uses TRBV29-1 and TRBJ2-1, with 10 bases that match TRBD2. CDR1 is SQVTM and CDR2 is ANQGSEA in the germline V gene. The CDR3 loop spans 14 amino acids. The junction had 10 bases not matched to a gene; V was cut back by 7 bases and J by 7 bases. The CDR3 reads CSGRPSGRRNEQFF. The CDR3 coding sequence is TGCAGCGGGAGGCCTAGCGGGAGACGAAATGAGCAGTTCTTC.

The chain has TRBV18 and TRBJ2-3; TRBD2 matches at 9 bases. Losses at the gene ends were 0 bases for V and 0 bases for J; bases not matched to a gene: 4. The CDR3 length is 17 residues. The germline V gene encodes CDR1 KGHSH and CDR2 LQKENI. CDR3 bases: TGTGCCAGCTCACCACCGGGCCTAGCGGGAAGCACAGATACGCAGTATTTT. Residues: CASSPPGLAGSTDTQYF.